The sequence of this T cell receptor beta chain was determined in a study of graft-versus-host responses after intestinal transplantation. Profiled with immunoSEQ multiplex PCR; TCRdb holds only in-frame clones, not every one. The sample contains about 97,000 clones, 75% to 95% of which appear only once. V lost 4 bases, J lost 4 bases, and 22 bases lay in between. The CDR3 is made up of 17 amino acids. Per the germline V gene, CDR1 is SEHNR and CDR2 is FQNEAQ (reference sequence). General study results and limits: Detected in recipient marrow were GvH clones, some of which were first observed in ileum or blood. The presence of high graft-versus-host to host-versus-graft clonal ratios in allografts characterized patients with graft-donor T cell macrochimerism. Early post-transplant HvG declines were associated with peak circulating GvH clone levels.

With regard to this clone: No antigen is known for it.

The sequencing used PBMCs, collected 453 days after intestinal transplant. The source is a human patient who received an intestinal transplant, so some T cells may come from the graft donor. The V gene is TRBV7-9, the J gene TRBJ2-5, with D perhaps TRBD2 (6 bases). The CDR3 sequence: CASSSPHSGESGETQYF. CDR3 nucleotides: TGTGCCAGCAGCTCCCCCCACTCGGGGGAGTCGGGAGAGACCCAGTACTTC.